Listed here are 3 T cell receptor beta chains from one sample, sequenced in a study of T cell responses to AZD1222 COVID-19 vaccine (dated by TCRdb to the early 2020s). The label giving this sample's time point can be read as: baseline before first vaccination. Library creation used the immunoSEQ multiplex PCR assay. Imported from immuneACCESS, the table was reduced by TCRdb to in-frame sequences with V and J called. These copies leave out some clones; in studies compared against another copy, an unresolved V gene accounts for under half, and the cause of the remainder is not known. The sample records 150,000 to 200,000 clones, 90% to 95% of which are singletons. The ten top clones hold about 3% of the sample. The starting material was peripheral blood, obtained on day 0 of AZD1222 vaccination. The receptors come from an adult in good health.

The CDR3 region has the DNA TGTGCCAGCAGCTTAGCGCCAGGGGCCCACAATGAGCAGTTCTTC. Translated, it gives CASSLAPGAHNEQFF. J is TRBJ2-1 and V is TRBV7-2; the D gene is possibly TRBD1 (6 bases). The CDR3 totals 15 residues. V was pared by 0 bases and J by 5 bases, with 11 bases between. From germline, CDR1 is SGHTA and CDR2 FQGNSA.

This clone was recorded a few times. The rearrangement uses TRBV6-5 and TRBJ1-2; the match to TRBD1 covers 7 bases. The germline V gene has CDR1 MNHEY and CDR2 SVGAGI. The CDR3 contains 13 residues. With 5 bases clipped from V and 3 bases from J, the junction kept 3 bases outside the gene matches. In DNA form, the CDR3 reads TGTGCCAGCAGTCCCACAGGGGACTATGGCTACACCTTC. It encodes CASSPTGDYGYTF.

This clone was counted once. V is TRBV30 and J is TRBJ1-6, with TRBD1 matching over 8 bases. Germline CDR1 is GTSNPN and CDR2 is SVGIG (reference sequence). J lost 7 bases, V lost 0 bases, and 8 bases had no gene match. The CDR3 is 16 residues long. The CDR3 spells CAWSVNRGNPNSPLHF. CDR3 coding DNA: TGTGCCTGGAGTGTTAACAGGGGGAACCCAAATTCACCCCTCCACTTT.